This T cell receptor (beta chain) was profiled in a study of blood T cell repertoires in COVID-19. Study as a whole: Both acute and convalescent COVID-19 samples were obtained from the United States, Italy and Spain.

J gave up 5 bases and V 3 bases, and 7 bases lay outside the gene matches. Germline values: CDR1 SGHRS, CDR2 YFSETQ. The CDR3 has 15 residues. In the original processing: For nucleated cells, counts were estimated from reference gene primer amplification. TCRdb's table, derived via immunoSEQ multiplex PCR, lists solely in-frame clones and lacks some. The V and J calls and clone size are taken from that table; D and trimming were inferred from the DNA. Of about 270,000 clones in the sample, roughly 90% are singletons; the top ten hold around 13%. The source is a woman aged 70-85 years with COVID-19, enrolled during active disease. This chain connects TRBV5-1 to TRBJ2-3, with 9 bases lining up with TRBD1. Sequenced material: peripheral blood. The CDR3 nucleotides read TGCGCCAGCAGCTCCCGGGACAGGGTGCGAGATACGCAGTATTTT. Amino acids: CASSSRDRVRDTQYF.